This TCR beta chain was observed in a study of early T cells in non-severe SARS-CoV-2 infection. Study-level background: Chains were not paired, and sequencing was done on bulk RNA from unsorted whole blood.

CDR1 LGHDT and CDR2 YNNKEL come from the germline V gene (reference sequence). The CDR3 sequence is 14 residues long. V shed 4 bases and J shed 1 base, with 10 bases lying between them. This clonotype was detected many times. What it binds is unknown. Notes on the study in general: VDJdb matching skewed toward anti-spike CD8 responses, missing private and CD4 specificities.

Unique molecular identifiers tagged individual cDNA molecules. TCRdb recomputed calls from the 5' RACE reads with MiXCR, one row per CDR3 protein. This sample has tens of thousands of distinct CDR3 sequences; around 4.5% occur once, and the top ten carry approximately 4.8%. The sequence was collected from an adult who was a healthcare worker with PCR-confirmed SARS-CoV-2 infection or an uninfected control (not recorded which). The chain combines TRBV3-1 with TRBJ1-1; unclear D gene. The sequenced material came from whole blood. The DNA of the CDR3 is TGTGCCAGCAGCCCCTGGACGGAGAACACTGAAGCTTTCTTT. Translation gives CASSPWTENTEAFF.